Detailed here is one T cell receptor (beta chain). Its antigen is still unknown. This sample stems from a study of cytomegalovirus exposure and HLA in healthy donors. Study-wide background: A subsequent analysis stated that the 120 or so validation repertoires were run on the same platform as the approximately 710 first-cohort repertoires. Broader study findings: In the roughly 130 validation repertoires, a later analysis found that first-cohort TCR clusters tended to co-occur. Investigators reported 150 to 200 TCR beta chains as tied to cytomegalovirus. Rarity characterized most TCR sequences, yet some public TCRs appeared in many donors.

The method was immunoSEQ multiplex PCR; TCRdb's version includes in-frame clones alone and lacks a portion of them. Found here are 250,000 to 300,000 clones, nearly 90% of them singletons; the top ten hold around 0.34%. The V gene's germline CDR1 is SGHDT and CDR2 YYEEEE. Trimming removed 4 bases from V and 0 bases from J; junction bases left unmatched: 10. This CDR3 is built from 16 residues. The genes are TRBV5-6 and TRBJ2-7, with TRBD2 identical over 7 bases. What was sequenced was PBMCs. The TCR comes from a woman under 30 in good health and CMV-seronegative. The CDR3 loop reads CASSTLTSSGSYEQYF. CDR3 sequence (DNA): TGTGCCAGCAGCACTCTGACTAGCTCTGGCTCCTACGAGCAGTACTTC. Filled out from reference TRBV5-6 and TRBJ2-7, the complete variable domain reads DAGVTQSPTHLIKTRGQQVTLRCSPKSGHDTVSWYQQALGQGPQFIFQYYEEEERQRGNFPDRFSGHQFPNYSSELNVNALLLGDSALYLCASSTLTSSGSYEQYFGPGTRLTVT.